This T cell receptor (beta chain) was captured in a study of T cells after yellow fever vaccination. V shed 4 bases and J shed 0 bases, with 14 bases lying between them. CDR1 is SGHKS, CDR2 YYEKEE, per germline (reference sequence). The CDR3 consists of 15 residues. TCRdb reprocessed the 5' RACE reads with MiXCR, giving one entry per CDR3 protein. The sample carries roughly 250,000 distinct CDR3 sequences, over 10% recorded once. The sequence was collected from a man younger than 40 who received the YFV17D yellow fever vaccine. This chain uses TRBV5-5 with TRBJ2-7, with D possibly being TRBD2 (6 bases). This material consisted of CD4+ T cells sorted from PBMCs, taken 45 days after the yellow fever booster vaccination. The CDR3 spells CASSLTAGTSYEQYF. CDR3 DNA sequence: TGTGCCAGCAGCCTCACCGCGGGGACCTCCTACGAGCAGTACTTC.